One sample yielded the 8 T cell receptor beta chains listed below, sequenced in a study of blood T cells in healthy people across ages. Together with a sample-barcoded 5' primer, a J-beta primer mix was included in a second PCR lasting about 6 to 11 cycles. One entry per CDR3 protein results from TCRdb running MiXCR on the 5' RACE reads. The data contain fewer than 900,000 distinct CDR3 sequences, 40% to 45% of them singletons. The sequencing sample was made of blood. The receptors come from an older woman in good health.

The rearrangement links TRBV27 to TRBJ2-4, with D uncertain. The ends were cut back, 2 bases at V and 8 bases at J, with 13 bases in the middle. CDR1 and CDR2 (germline): MNHEY, SMNVEV (reference sequence). The CDR3 sequence is 14 residues long. The CDR3 here is CASSLRPPADIQYF. Here the CDR3 DNA reads TGTGCCAGCAGTTTAAGGCCCCCGGCGGACATTCAGTACTTC.

The gene calls are TRBV4-2 and TRBJ2-5; either TRBD1 or TRBD2 may supply D (5 bases each). The J call may be wrong; the DNA end is better matched by TRBJ2-7. Germline CDR1 reads LGHNA; CDR2 reads YNFKEQ. CDR3 size: 15 residues. CDR3 in amino acids: CASSPRDLPTSEQYF. The CDR3 nucleotides read TGTGCCAGCAGCCCCCGGGACCTCCCAACCTCCGAGCAGTACTTC.

In the case of this clonotype: Being one base from a much bigger clone, this may be a read error. The chain uses TRBV28 and TRBJ2-1; D perhaps matches TRBD2 (6 bases). Germline V gene sequence: CDR1 MDHEN, CDR2 SYDVKM. V lost 6 bases and J 4 bases, leaving 16 bases between the germline ends. This CDR3 has 15 amino acids. The CDR3 DNA is TGTGCCAGCAGAGCAGGACGAGCGGGTTACAATGAGCAGTTCTTC. Translated: CASRAGRAGYNEQFF. The complete variable domain, with remaining parts taken from reference TRBV28 and TRBJ2-1, reads DVKVTQSSRYLVKRTGEKVFLECVQDMDHENMFWYRQDPGLGLRLIYFSYDVKMKEKGDIPEGYSVSREKKERFSLILESASTNQTSMYLCASRAGRAGYNEQFFGPGTRLTVL.

This clonotype has ten or more counts. The rearrangement joins TRBV5-5 to TRBJ2-1, with D possibly being TRBD1 (5 bases). This CDR3 contains 12 residues. V was shortened by 5 bases and J by 6 bases, with 9 bases between the two germline ends. Germline assignment: CDR1 SGHKS and CDR2 YYEKEE (reference sequence). CDR3 sequence: CASRQGGNEQFF. The DNA for the CDR3 is TGTGCCAGCAGGCAGGGTGGCAATGAGCAGTTCTTC.

This clonotype was detected a few times. The chain links TRBV7-8 to TRBJ2-7; a possible D gene is TRBD1 (6 bases). CDR3 length equals 14 residues. Germline CDR1 SGHVS, CDR2 FQNEAQ. V shed 4 bases and J shed 8 bases, with 18 bases lying between them. The DNA of the CDR3 is TGTGCCAGCAGCTCCCGGACAGATGGTCTCCAGCAGTACTTC. It encodes CASSSRTDGLQQYF.

The chain employs TRBV20-1 and TRBJ2-7; no definite D call. The J call is uncertain, as TRBJ2-4 better fits the DNA end. Looked up from germline, CDR1 is DFQATT and CDR2 is SNEGSKA (reference sequence). The CDR3 totals 12 residues. CDR3 nucleotide sequence: TGCAGTGCCCCAATCGGAGAAAACATTCAGTACTTC. Translating it yields CSAPIGENIQYF.

This clonotype was seen a handful of times. The chain combines TRBV20-1 with TRBJ2-1; TRBD1 matches at 7 bases. V lost 6 bases, J lost 13 bases, and 18 bases stayed unmatched. This CDR3 comprises 14 residues. Germline V gene data show CDR1 as DFQATT and CDR2 as SNEGSKA (reference sequence). CDR3 in amino acids: CSAPPNRGQETQFF. The DNA of the CDR3 is TGCAGTGCCCCACCCAACAGGGGACAAGAGACCCAGTTCTTC.

This rearrangement joins TRBV3-1 to TRBJ1-5; TRBD1 might be the D (5 bases). V gave up 5 bases and J gave up 3 bases, with 11 bases separating them. This CDR3 has 14 residues. The germline gives CDR1 LGHDT, CDR2 YNNKEL (reference sequence). This CDR3 reads CASSWGRANQPQHF. The CDR3 bases are TGTGCCAGCAGCTGGGGCAGGGCCAATCAGCCCCAGCATTTT.